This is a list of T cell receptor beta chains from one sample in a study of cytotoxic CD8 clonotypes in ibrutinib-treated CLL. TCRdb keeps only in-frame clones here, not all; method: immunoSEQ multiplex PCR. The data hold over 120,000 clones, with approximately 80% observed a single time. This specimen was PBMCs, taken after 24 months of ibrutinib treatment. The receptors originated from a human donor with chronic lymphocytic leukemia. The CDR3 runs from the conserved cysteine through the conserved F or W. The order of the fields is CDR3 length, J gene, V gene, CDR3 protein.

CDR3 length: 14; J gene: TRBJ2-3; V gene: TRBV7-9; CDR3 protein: CASSPGDRPDTQYF
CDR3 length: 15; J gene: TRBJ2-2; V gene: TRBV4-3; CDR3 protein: CASSQGVAGAGELFF
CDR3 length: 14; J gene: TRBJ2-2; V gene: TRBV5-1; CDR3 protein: CASSPGQGAGELFF
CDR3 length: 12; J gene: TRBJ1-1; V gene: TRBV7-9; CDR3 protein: CASSLGQFGAFF
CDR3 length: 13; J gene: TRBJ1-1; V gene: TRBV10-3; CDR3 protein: CATTTGRGTEAFF
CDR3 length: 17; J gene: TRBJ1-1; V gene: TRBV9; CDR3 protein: CASSVEGAGPWGTEAFF
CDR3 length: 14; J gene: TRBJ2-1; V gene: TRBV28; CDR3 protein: CASTWGSGGNEQFF
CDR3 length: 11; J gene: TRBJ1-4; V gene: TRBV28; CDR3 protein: CASSSREKLFF
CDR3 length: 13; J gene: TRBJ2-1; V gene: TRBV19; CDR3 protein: CASSPGTHNEQFF
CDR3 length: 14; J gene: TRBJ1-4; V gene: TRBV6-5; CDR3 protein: CASSPSSTNEKLFF
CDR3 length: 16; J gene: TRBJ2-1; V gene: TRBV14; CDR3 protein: CASSQVAGASYNEQFF
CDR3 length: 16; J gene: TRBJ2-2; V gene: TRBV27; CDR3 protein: CASSLLRAANTGELFF
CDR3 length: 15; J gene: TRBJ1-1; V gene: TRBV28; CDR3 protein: CASSSTGHMNTEAFF
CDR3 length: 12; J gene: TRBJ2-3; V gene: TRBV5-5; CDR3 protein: CASSWSTDTQYF
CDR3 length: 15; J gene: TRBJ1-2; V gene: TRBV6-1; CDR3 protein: CASSPRTGGNYGYTF
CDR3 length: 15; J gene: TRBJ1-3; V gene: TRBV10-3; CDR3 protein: CAISAGASSGNTIYF
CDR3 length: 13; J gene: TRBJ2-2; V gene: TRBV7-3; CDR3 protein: CASSHVRSGELFF
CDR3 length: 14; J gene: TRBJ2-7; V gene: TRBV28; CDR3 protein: CASSSTGGGREQYF
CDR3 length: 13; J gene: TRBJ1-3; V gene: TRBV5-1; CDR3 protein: CASSPTGGDTIYF
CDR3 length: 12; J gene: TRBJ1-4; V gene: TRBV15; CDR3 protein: CATSKDGEKLFF
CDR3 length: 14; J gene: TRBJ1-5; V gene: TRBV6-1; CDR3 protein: CASSEYRNNQPQHF
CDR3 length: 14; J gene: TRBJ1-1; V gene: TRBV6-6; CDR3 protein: CASRDGQLNTEAFF
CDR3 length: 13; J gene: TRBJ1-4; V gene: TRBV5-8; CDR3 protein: CASSLRGGEKLFF
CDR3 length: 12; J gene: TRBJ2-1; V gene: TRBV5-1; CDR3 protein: CARRDRYNEQFF
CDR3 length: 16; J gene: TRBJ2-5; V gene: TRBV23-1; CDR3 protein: CASTSRGVPLVETQYF
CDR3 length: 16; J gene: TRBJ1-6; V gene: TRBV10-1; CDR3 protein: CASSEGRSSYNSPLHF
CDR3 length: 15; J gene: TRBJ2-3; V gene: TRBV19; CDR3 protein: CAISRQGGITDTQYF
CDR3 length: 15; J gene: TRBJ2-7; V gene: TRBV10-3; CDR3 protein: CAISGEGQGIYEQYF
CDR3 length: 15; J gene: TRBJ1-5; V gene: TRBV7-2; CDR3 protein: CASSPSRDPRQPQHF
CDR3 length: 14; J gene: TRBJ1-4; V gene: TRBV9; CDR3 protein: CASSVGGRDEKLFF
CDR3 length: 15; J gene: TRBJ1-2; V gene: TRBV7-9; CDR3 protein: CASSPGAQGSYGYTF
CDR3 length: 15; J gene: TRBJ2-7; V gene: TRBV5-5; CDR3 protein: CARSSGLAGLNEQYF
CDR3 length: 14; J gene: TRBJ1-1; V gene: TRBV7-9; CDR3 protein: CASTPNRGNTEAFF
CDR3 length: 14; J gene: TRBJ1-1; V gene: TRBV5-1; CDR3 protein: CASSLAGGTTEAFF
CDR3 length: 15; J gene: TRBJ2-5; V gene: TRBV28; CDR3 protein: CASSLAGLAQETQYF
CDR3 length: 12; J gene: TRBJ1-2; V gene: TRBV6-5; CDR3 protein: CASSRGPGGYTF
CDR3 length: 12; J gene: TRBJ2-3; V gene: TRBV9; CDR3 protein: CASSATTDTQYF
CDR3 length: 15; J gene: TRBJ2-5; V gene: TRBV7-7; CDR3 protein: CASSPIKGGAATQYF
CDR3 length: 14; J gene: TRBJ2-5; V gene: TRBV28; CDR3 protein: CASSWQGAGETQYF
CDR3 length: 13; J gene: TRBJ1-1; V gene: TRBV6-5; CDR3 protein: CASRTEGNTEAFF
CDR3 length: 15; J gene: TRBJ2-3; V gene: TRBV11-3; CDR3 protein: CASSPGAGPTDTQYF
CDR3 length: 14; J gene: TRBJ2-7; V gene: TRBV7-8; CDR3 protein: CASRKRQGTYEQYF
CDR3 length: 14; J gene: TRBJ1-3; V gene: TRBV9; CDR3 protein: CASSPQVAGNTIYF
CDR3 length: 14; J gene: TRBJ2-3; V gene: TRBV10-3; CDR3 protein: CAISEAGGTDTQYF
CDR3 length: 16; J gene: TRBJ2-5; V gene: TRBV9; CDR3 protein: CASSAPDRGRRETQYF
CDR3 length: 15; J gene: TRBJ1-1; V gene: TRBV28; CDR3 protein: CASSPPGRMNTEAFF
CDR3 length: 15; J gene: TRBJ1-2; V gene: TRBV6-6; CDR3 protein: CASSNGQGRHYGYTF
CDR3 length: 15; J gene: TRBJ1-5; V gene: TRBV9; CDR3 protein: CASSRGQGRSQPQHF